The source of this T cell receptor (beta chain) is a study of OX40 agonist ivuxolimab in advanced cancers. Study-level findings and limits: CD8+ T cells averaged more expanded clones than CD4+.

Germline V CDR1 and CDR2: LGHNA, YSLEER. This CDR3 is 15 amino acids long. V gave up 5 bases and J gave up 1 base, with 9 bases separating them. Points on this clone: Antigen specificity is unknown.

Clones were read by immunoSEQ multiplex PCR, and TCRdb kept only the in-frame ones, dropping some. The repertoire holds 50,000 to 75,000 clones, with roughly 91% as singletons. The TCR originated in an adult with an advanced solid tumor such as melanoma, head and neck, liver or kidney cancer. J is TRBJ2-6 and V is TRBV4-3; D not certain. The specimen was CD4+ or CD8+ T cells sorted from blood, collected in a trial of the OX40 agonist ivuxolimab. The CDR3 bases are TGCGCCAGCAGCTTTTTGGGGTCTGGGGCCAACGTCCTGACTTTC. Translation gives CASSFLGSGANVLTF.